The rows below give T cell receptor beta chains drawn from one sample of a study of shared clonotypes between healthy human individuals. Clones were read by immunoSEQ multiplex PCR, and TCRdb kept only the in-frame ones, dropping some. The profile shows about 1.9 million clones, 93% of them singletons. The sample taken for sequencing was naive CD8+ T cells from PBMCs. The receptors here all came from a man between 18 and 35 years old in good health. Some clones in this sample may be carry-over from other donors' samples. CDR3s include the opening cysteine and the closing phenylalanine or tryptophan. A D gene is named only where the DNA matches it firmly. Some rows have no size entry. The others give once, few or many, or a class for an expanded clone.

d_call: -
j_call: TRBJ1-1
clone_size: -
cdr3_length: 13
v_call: TRBV11-2
cdr3_aa: CASGVQGTPEAFF
cdr3_nt: TGTGCCAGCGGCGTACAGGGAACTCCTGAAGCTTTCTTT

d_call: TRBD1
j_call: TRBJ2-7
clone_size: -
cdr3_length: 15
v_call: TRBV7-9
cdr3_aa: CASSPNARGPYEQYF
cdr3_nt: TGTGCCAGCAGCCCGAATGCCAGGGGGCCCTACGAGCAGTACTTC

d_call: -
j_call: TRBJ2-7
clone_size: once
cdr3_length: 15
v_call: TRBV11-2
cdr3_aa: CASSLSASGSYEQYF
cdr3_nt: TGTGCCAGCAGCTTAAGTGCGAGCGGTAGCTACGAGCAGTACTTC

d_call: -
j_call: TRBJ1-2
clone_size: -
cdr3_length: 15
v_call: TRBV6-1
cdr3_aa: CASSEALGATGGYTF
cdr3_nt: TGTGCCAGCAGTGAAGCGCTTGGTGCCACGGGAGGCTACACCTTC

d_call: -
j_call: TRBJ1-5
clone_size: -
cdr3_length: 14
v_call: TRBV27
cdr3_aa: CASGFGGGDQPQHF
cdr3_nt: TGTGCCAGCGGATTTGGTGGAGGGGATCAGCCCCAGCATTTT

d_call: -
j_call: TRBJ1-2
clone_size: -
cdr3_length: 14
v_call: TRBV5-4
cdr3_aa: CASSLAQSGYGYTF
cdr3_nt: TGTGCCAGCAGCTTGGCTCAATCCGGCTATGGCTACACCTTC

d_call: TRBD1
j_call: TRBJ2-7
clone_size: -
cdr3_length: 14
v_call: TRBV11-2
cdr3_aa: CASSSGTGTYEQYF
cdr3_nt: TGTGCCAGCAGTTCCGGGACAGGGACCTACGAGCAGTACTTC

d_call: -
j_call: TRBJ2-7
clone_size: -
cdr3_length: 18
v_call: TRBV7-9
cdr3_aa: CASSFGPLSGESSYEQYF
cdr3_nt: TGTGCCAGCAGCTTCGGGCCTCTTAGCGGAGAAAGCTCCTACGAGCAGTACTTC

d_call: -
j_call: TRBJ2-2
clone_size: -
cdr3_length: 13
v_call: TRBV10-2
cdr3_aa: CASSEPGHGELFF
cdr3_nt: TGCGCCAGCAGTGAGCCAGGCCATGGGGAGCTGTTTTTT

d_call: TRBD1
j_call: TRBJ2-7
clone_size: -
cdr3_length: 14
v_call: TRBV27
cdr3_aa: CASRFRDSAAEQYF
cdr3_nt: TGTGCCAGCAGGTTTAGGGACAGTGCGGCCGAGCAGTACTTC

d_call: -
j_call: TRBJ2-5
clone_size: -
cdr3_length: 12
v_call: TRBV27
cdr3_aa: CASSPDRETQYF
cdr3_nt: TGTGCCAGCAGTCCCGACAGAGAGACCCAGTACTTC